This entry describes one TCR beta chain. Antigen specificity is unknown. The data were obtained in a study of T cell responses to AZD1222 COVID-19 vaccine. Findings of the study overall: Clonal diversity may have been underestimated, and the donors were mostly white British, with more females than males.

Profiled with immunoSEQ multiplex PCR; TCRdb holds only in-frame clones, not every one. The table records over 100,000 clones, approximately 90% of them present only once. The sample here was peripheral blood, taken on day 0 of AZD1222 vaccination. The origin of this receptor is an adult in good health.

This CDR3 reads CASSSRGYGYTF. The CDR3 DNA is TGTGCCAGCAGTTCCAGGGGCTATGGCTACACCTTC. V usage is TRBV12-3 or TRBV12-4 and J usage is TRBJ1-2; D possibly corresponds to TRBD1 (6 bases). V lost 4 bases, J lost 4 bases, and 7 bases lay in between. This CDR3 region has 12 residues.